The clone carrying this TCR beta chain was counted many times. The antigen remains unidentified. Diagnosing involved the use of clinical symptoms, serum thyroxine and TRAb, thyroid ultrasound and orbital computed tomography. These data come from a study of T cells in Graves' hyperthyroidism and ophthalmopathy. Study-level points and caveats: A model built on 13 V-J features separated ophthalmopathy from stable hyperthyroidism. In blood, most of the thyroid clonotypes expanded above 0.001 were also present.

The source material, RNA transcripts, was used to amplify TCR beta CDR3 regions. Initially, a first-round RT-PCR of the TCR CDR3 employed the HTBI primer set. TCRdb reprocessed the multiplex PCR reads via MiXCR and lists one record per CDR3 protein. The profile covers about 500,000 distinct CDR3 sequences, with about 45% appearing a single time and about 43% taken by the ten largest. CDR1 is DFQATT and CDR2 is SNEGSKA in the germline V gene (reference sequence). The CDR3 length is 14 residues. Trimming removed 6 bases at V and 6 bases at J, with 21 bases between. The origin of this receptor is an adult woman with Graves' disease, either hyperthyroidism or ophthalmopathy (not recorded which). The chain links TRBV20-1 to TRBJ2-7; tentative D call: TRBD2 (6 bases). The source material was peripheral blood or thyroid tissue (not recorded which). This CDR3 is CSARTARGSGEQYF. CDR3 sequence (DNA): TGCAGTGCCAGGACCGCCCGGGGGTCCGGCGAGCAGTACTTC.